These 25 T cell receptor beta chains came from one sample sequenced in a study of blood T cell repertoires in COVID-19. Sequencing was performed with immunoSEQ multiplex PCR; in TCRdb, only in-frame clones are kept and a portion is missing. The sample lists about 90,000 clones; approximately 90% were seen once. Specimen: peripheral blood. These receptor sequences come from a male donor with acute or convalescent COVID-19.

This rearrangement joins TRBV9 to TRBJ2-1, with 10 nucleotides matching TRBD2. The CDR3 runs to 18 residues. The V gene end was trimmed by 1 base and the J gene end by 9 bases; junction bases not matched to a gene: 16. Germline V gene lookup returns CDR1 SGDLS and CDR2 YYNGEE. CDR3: CASSVPRGLAGEKGEQFF. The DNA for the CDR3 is TGTGCCAGCAGCGTACCCAGAGGGCTAGCGGGGGAAAAGGGTGAGCAGTTCTTC.

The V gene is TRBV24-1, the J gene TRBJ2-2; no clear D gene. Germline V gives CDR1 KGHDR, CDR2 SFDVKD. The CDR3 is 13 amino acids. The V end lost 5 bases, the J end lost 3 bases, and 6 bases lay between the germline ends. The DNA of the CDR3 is TGTGCCACCAGTGCCCCCTACACCGGGGAGCTGTTTTTT. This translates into CATSAPYTGELFF.

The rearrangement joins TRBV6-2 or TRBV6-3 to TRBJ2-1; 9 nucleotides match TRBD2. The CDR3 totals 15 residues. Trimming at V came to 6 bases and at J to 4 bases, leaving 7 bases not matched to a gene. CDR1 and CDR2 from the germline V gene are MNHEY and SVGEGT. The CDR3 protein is CASSLTSGRYNEQFF. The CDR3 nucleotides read TGTGCCAGCAGCCTTACTAGCGGGCGTTACAATGAGCAGTTCTTC.

This CDR3 reads CASSSGGAETQYF. In DNA, the CDR3 is TGTGCCAGCAGTTCCGGGGGGGCGGAGACCCAGTACTTC. The chain carries TRBV28 and TRBJ2-5, with 8 bases matching TRBD2. Germline loops: CDR1 MDHEN, CDR2 SYDVKM. Trimming cost V 4 bases and J 5 bases; bases outside gene matches: 3. The CDR3 is made up of 13 amino acids. The full variable domain, with the rest looked up from reference TRBV28 and TRBJ2-5, is DVKVTQSSRYLVKRTGEKVFLECVQDMDHENMFWYRQDPGLGLRLIYFSYDVKMKEKGDIPEGYSVSREKKERFSLILESASTNQTSMYLCASSSGGAETQYFGPGTRLLVL.

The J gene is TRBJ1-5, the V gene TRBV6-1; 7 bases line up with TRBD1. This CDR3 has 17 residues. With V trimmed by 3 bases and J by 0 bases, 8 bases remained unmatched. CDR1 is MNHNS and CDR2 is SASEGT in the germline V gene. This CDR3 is CASSEYGTAYSNQPQHF. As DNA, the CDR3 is TGTGCCAGCAGTGAGTATGGGACAGCTTATAGCAATCAGCCCCAGCATTTT.

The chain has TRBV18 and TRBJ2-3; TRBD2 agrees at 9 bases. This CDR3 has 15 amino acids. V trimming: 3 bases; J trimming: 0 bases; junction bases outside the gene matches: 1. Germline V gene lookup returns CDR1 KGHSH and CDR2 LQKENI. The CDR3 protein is CASSPTSGSTDTQYF. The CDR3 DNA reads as TGTGCCAGCTCACCGACTAGCGGAAGCACAGATACGCAGTATTTT.

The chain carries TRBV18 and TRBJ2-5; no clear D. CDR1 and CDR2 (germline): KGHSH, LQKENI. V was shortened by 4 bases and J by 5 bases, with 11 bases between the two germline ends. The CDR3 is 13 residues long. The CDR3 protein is CASSRDMGETQYF. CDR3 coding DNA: TGTGCCAGCTCACGCGACATGGGCGAGACCCAGTACTTC.

The CDR3 DNA sequence: TGTGCCAGCAGCCAAGTCAGATCTTTGAACACTTTCTTT. It encodes CASSQVRSLNTFF. The rearrangement uses TRBV14 and TRBJ1-1; D not resolved. V was clipped by 1 base and J by 12 bases, with 15 bases between them. The CDR3 covers 13 residues. The V gene's germline CDR1 is SGHDN and CDR2 FVKESK.

CDR3 region: CASCPGDSYNSPLHF. The CDR3 DNA reads TGTGCCAGTTGTCCGGGAGACAGTTATAATTCACCCCTCCACTTT. This rearrangement joins TRBV9 to TRBJ1-6, with D perhaps TRBD1 (5 bases). The germline CDR1 and CDR2 sequences are SGDLS and YYNGEE. V was clipped by 8 bases and J by 4 bases, with 16 bases between them. The CDR3 runs 15 residues. Variable domain in full (rest from reference TRBV9 and TRBJ1-6): DSGVTQTPKHLITATGQRVTLRCSPRSGDLSVYWYQQSLDQGLQFLIQYYNGEERAKGNILERFSAQQFPDLHSELNLSSLELGDSALYFCASCPGDSYNSPLHFGNGTRLTVT.

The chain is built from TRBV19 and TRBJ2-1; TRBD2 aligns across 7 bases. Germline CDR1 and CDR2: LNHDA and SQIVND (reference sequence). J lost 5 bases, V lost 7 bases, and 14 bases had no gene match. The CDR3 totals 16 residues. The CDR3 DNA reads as TGTGCCAGTACCCTAGGGTCAGCGGGGATAAACAATGAGCAGTTCTTC. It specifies CASTLGSAGINNEQFF.

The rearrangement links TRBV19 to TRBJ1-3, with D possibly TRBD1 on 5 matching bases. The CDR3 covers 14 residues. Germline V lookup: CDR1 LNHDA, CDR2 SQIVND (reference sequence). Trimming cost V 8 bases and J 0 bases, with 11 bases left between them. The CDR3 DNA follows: TGTGCCAGTGCGGGACGGCCCTCTGGAAACACCATATATTTT. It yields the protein CASAGRPSGNTIYF.

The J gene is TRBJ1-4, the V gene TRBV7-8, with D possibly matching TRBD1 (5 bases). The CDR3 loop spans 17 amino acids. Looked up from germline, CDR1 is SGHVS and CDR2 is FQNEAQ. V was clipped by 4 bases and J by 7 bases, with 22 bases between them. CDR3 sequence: CASSSDIVRGGGEKLFF. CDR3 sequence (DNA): TGTGCCAGCAGCTCCGACATTGTGCGGGGCGGAGGTGAAAAACTGTTTTTT.

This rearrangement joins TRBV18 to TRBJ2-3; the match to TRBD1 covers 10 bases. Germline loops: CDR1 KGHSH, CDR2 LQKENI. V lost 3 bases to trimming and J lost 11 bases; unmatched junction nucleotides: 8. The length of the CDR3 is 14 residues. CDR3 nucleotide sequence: TGTGCCAGCTCACCCGGGACAGGGGAGTGGGAGCAGTATTTT. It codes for CASSPGTGEWEQYF.

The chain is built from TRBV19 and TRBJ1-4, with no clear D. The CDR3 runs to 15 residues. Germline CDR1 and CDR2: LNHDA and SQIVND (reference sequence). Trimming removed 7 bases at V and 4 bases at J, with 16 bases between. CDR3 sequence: CASTRGRGYNEKLFF. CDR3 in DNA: TGTGCCAGTACCCGCGGGCGCGGGTATAATGAAAAACTGTTTTTT. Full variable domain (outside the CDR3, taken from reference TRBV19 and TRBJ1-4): DGGITQSPKYLFRKEGQNVTLSCEQNLNHDAMYWYRQDPGQGLRLIYYSQIVNDFQKGDIAEGYSVSREKKESFPLTVTSAQKNPTAFYLCASTRGRGYNEKLFFGSGTQLSVL.

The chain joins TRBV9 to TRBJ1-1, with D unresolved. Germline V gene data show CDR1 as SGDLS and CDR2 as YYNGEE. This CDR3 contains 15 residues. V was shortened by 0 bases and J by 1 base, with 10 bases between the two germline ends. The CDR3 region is CASSVGRSGNTEAFF. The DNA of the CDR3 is TGTGCCAGCAGCGTAGGGAGGTCCGGGAACACTGAAGCTTTCTTT. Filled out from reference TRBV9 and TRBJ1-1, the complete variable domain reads DSGVTQTPKHLITATGQRVTLRCSPRSGDLSVYWYQQSLDQGLQFLIQYYNGEERAKGNILERFSAQQFPDLHSELNLSSLELGDSALYFCASSVGRSGNTEAFFGQGTRLTVV.

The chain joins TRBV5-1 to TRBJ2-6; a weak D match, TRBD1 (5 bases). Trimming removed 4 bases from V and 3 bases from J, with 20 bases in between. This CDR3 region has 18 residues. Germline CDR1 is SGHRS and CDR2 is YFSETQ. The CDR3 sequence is CASSEWAGLTGGANVLTF. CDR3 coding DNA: TGCGCCAGCAGCGAGTGGGCAGGGCTTACGGGTGGGGCCAACGTCCTGACTTTC.

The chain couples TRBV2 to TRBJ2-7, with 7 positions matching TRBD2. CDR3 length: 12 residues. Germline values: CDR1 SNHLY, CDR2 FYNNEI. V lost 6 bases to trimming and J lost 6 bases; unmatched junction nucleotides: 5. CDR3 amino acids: CASRGEGIEQYF. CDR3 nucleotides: TGTGCCAGCAGGGGGGAGGGGATCGAGCAGTACTTC.

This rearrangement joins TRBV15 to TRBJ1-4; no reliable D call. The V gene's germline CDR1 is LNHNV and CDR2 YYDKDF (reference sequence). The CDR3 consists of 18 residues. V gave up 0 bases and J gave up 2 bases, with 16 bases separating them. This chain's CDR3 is CATSRDPPLAVTNEKLFF. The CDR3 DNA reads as TGTGCCACCAGCAGAGATCCGCCCCTCGCGGTGACTAATGAAAAACTGTTTTTT.

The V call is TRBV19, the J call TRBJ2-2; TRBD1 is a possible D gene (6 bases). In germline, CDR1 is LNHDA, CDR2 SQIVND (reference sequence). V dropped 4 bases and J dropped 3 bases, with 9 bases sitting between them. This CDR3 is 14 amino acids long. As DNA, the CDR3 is TGTGCCAGTAGTAGAAACAGGGACACCGGGGAGCTGTTTTTT. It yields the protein CASSRNRDTGELFF.

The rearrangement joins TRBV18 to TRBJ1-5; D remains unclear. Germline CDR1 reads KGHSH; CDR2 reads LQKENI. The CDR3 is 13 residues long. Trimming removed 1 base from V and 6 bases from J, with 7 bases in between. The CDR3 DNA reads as TGTGCCAGCTCACCACTTGAGGGTCAGCCCCAGCATTTT. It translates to CASSPLEGQPQHF.

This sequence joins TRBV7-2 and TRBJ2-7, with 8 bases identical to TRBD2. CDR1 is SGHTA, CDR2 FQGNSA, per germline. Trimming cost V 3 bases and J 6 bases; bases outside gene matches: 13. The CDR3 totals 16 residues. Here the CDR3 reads CASSLRSSGGLFEQYF. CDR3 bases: TGTGCCAGCAGCTTGAGGTCATCGGGGGGGCTCTTCGAGCAGTACTTC.

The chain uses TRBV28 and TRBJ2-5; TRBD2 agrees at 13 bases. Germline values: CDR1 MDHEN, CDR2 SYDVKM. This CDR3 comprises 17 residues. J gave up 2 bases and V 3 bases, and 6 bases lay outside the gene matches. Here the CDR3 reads CASSFLGLAGVQETQYF. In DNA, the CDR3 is TGTGCCAGCAGTTTCTTAGGACTAGCGGGGGTACAAGAGACCCAGTACTTC.

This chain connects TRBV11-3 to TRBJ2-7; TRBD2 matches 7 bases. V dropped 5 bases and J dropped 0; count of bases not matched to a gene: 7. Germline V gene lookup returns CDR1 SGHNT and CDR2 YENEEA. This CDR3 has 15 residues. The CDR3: CASSPQSSGSYEQYF. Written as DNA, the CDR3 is TGTGCCAGCAGCCCACAGTCTAGCGGCTCCTACGAGCAGTACTTC.

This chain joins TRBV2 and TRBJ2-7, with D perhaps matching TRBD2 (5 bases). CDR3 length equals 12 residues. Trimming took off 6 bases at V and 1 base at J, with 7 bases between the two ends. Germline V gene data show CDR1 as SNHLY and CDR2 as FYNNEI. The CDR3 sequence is CASRSGSYEQYF. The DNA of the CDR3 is TGTGCCAGCAGGAGCGGATCCTACGAGCAGTACTTC.

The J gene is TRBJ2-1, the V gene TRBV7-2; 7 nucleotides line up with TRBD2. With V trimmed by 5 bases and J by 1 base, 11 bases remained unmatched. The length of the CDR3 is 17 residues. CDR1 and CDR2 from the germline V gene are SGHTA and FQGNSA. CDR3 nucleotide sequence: TGTGCCAGCAGCCCTTGGGGGGGATTCAGTTCCTACAATGAGCAGTTCTTC. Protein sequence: CASSPWGGFSSYNEQFF.